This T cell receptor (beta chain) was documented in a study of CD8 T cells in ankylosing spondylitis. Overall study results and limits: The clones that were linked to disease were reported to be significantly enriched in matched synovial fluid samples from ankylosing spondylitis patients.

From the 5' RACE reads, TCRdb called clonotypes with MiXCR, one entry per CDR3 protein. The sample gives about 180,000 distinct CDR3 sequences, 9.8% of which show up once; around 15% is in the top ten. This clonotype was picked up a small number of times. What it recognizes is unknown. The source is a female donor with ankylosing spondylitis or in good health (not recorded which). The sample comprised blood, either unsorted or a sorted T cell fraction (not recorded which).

This CDR3 is CASSLEVAGFQETQYF. The CDR3 coding sequence is TGTGCCAGCAGCTTAGAGGTAGCGGGTTTCCAAGAGACCCAGTACTTC. V usage is TRBV7-9 and J usage is TRBJ2-5, with 7 bases fitting TRBD2. V was clipped by 1 base and J by 1 base; unmatched bases: 6. The CDR3 covers 16 residues. Germline values: CDR1 SEHNR, CDR2 FQNEAQ (reference sequence).